The 8 T cell receptor beta chains in this list originate from one sample, sequenced in a study of T cells in Graves' hyperthyroidism and ophthalmopathy. TCR beta CDR3 regions were amplified from RNA transcripts. HTBI primers were the set used in a first-round RT-PCR of the TCR CDR3. A single record per CDR3 protein comes from TCRdb applying MiXCR to the multiplex PCR reads. The repertoire includes 300,000 to 450,000 distinct CDR3 sequences, around 16% of them detected once, and approximately 30% sits in the top ten. What was sequenced was blood. The receptors shown here come from a woman younger than 35 with Graves' hyperthyroidism that later progressed to Graves' ophthalmopathy.

The V call is TRBV6-2 or TRBV6-3, the J call TRBJ1-2; D might be TRBD1 (5 bases). V lost 7 bases, J lost 4 bases, and 22 bases lay in between. This CDR3 has 16 residues. From germline, CDR1 is MNHEY and CDR2 SVGEGT. The CDR3 loop is CASTKRSGYIGYGYTF. DNA of the CDR3: TGTGCCAGCACCAAAAGGTCAGGGTATATCGGCTATGGCTACACCTTC.

The J gene is TRBJ2-5, the V gene TRBV20-1, with D possibly being TRBD1 or TRBD2 (5 bases each). Germline loops: CDR1 DFQATT, CDR2 SNEGSKA (reference sequence). The CDR3 runs 14 residues. The CDR3 reads CTIKAAGTRETQYF. CDR3 coding DNA: TGCACCATCAAAGCCGCTGGGACCCGAGAGACCCAGTACTTC.

This clonotype has at least ten counts. This chain joins TRBV7-9 and TRBJ2-5; 10 bases agree with TRBD2. V lost 6 bases, J lost 4 bases, and 11 bases stayed unmatched. The CDR3 covers 16 residues. Germline CDR1 reads SEHNR; CDR2 reads FQNEAQ (reference sequence). The CDR3 region has the DNA TGTGCCAGCAGTTTTGGAACCGGGACTAGCGCAGAGACCCAGTACTTC. It specifies CASSFGTGTSAETQYF.

There are many counts of this clonotype. The chain carries TRBV28 and TRBJ2-1; TRBD2 is a possible D gene (5 bases). CDR3 length: 15 residues. V shed 4 bases and J shed 5 bases, with 15 bases lying between them. Per germline, CDR1 MDHEN and CDR2 SYDVKM. CDR3 nucleotides: TGTGCCAGCAGTTCTTGGGCTAGCCTCGACAATGAGCAGTTCTTC. It translates to CASSSWASLDNEQFF.

V gene TRBV6-2 or TRBV6-3 combines with J gene TRBJ2-7; D is uncertain. V was shortened by 7 bases and J by 0 bases, with 16 bases between the two germline ends. The CDR3 length is 15 residues. CDR1 and CDR2 from the germline V gene are MNHEY and SVGEGT. The CDR3 DNA sequence: TGTGCCAGCACCACCCTCGATAGGCCCTCCTACGAGCAGTACTTC. Residues: CASTTLDRPSYEQYF.

This clonotype was counted only a few times. The chain recombines TRBV27 with TRBJ1-6; 7 nucleotides match TRBD1. Germline assignment: CDR1 MNHEY and CDR2 SMNVEV (reference sequence). The CDR3 is made up of 14 amino acids. With 8 bases clipped from V and 7 bases from J, the junction kept 8 bases outside the gene matches. CDR3 in amino acids: CASAPDRVNSPLHF. In nucleotides, the CDR3 is TGTGCCAGCGCCCCCGACAGGGTAAATTCACCCCTCCACTTT.

This clonotype was picked up many times. This chain joins TRBV27 and TRBJ2-5; TRBD1 matches 10 bases. CDR1 and CDR2 from the germline V gene are MNHEY and SMNVEV (reference sequence). The trim removed 0 bases at V and 7 bases at J, leaving 14 bases unmatched. The CDR3 contains 18 residues. The CDR3 loop reads CASSLSGTGVLSVGTQYF. CDR3 bases: TGTGCCAGCAGTTTATCCGGGACAGGGGTTCTTAGTGTGGGGACCCAGTACTTC.

This clonotype was observed many times. As DNA, the CDR3 is TGTGCCAGCAGCCAGGGGTTCAGGAATCAGCCCCAGCATTTT. Its translation: CASSQGFRNQPQHF. The V and J genes are TRBV6-1 and TRBJ1-5, with D perhaps TRBD1 (6 bases). This CDR3 has 14 residues. CDR1 MNHNS and CDR2 SASEGT come from the germline V gene. Trimming pared 6 bases from V and 4 bases from J, leaving 13 bases between.